This entry lists 7 T cell receptor beta chains sequenced from one sample in a study of T-cell memory formation after mild COVID-19. TCRdb re-called the 5' RACE reads with MiXCR, one entry per CDR3 protein. The top ten clones hold 2.5% to 3.5% of a sample with approximately 170,000 distinct CDR3 sequences, about an eighth of them seen once. Sequenced sample: PBMCs or a T cell subset sorted from them (not recorded which). These receptors originate from a man aged 18 to 30 who had mild COVID-19 (a few samples of this study predate the infection). Cell type and time point are not known.

This clonotype was counted a few times. The chain employs TRBV2 and TRBJ2-3; 10 nucleotides line up with TRBD1. V shed 4 bases and J 1 base; nucleotides not matched to a gene: 5. The germline gives CDR1 SNHLY, CDR2 FYNNEI. The CDR3 has 16 amino acids. CDR3 DNA sequence: TGTGCCAGCAGTGGGGGACAGGGGCTTCGCACAGATACGCAGTATTTT. It is translated as CASSGGQGLRTDTQYF.

This clonotype came up many times. V gene TRBV6-5 combines with J gene TRBJ2-2; 7 bases match TRBD2. This CDR3 is 15 amino acids long. CDR1 and CDR2 (germline): MNHEY, SVGAGI. V lost 4 bases to trimming and J lost 7 bases; unmatched junction nucleotides: 9. The CDR3 loop is CASSSSGAYFGELFF. CDR3 coding DNA: TGTGCCAGCAGTTCGAGCGGGGCCTATTTCGGGGAGCTGTTTTTT.

V gene TRBV4-1 combines with J gene TRBJ2-3; 9 nucleotides align to TRBD1. V shed 1 base and J 4 bases; nucleotides not matched to a gene: 6. Germline V gene lookup returns CDR1 MGHRA and CDR2 YSYEKL. This CDR3 region has 16 residues. For the CDR3, the DNA is TGCGCCAGCAGCCAAGGAGGACAGGGGCTGGCAGATACGCAGTATTTT. Encoded protein: CASSQGGQGLADTQYF.

This clonotype has a handful of counts. The rearrangement joins TRBV12-3 or TRBV12-4 to TRBJ2-3, with D perhaps matching TRBD2 (6 bases). There are 14 residues in the CDR3. V lost 6 bases and J 5 bases, leaving 15 bases between the germline ends. The CDR3 sequence: CASSVGRIGDTQYF. The CDR3 DNA sequence: TGTGCCAGCAGCGTAGGGAGGATCGGAGATACGCAGTATTTT.

This clonotype turned up a few times. The rearrangement joins TRBV7-8 to TRBJ1-6; D ambiguous. This CDR3 has 14 amino acids. Germline V gives CDR1 SGHVS, CDR2 FQNEAQ. With 5 bases removed from V and 0 bases from J, the gap between germline ends came to 5 bases. CDR3 nucleotides: TGTGCCAGCAGCCCCACCTCCTATAATTCACCCCTCCACTTT. Its protein product is CASSPTSYNSPLHF.

The chain uses TRBV28 and TRBJ1-3, with D unresolved. V was pared by 6 bases and J by 2 bases, with 8 bases between. Germline V gives CDR1 MDHEN, CDR2 SYDVKM. The CDR3 length is 13 residues. The CDR3 DNA reads TGTGCCAGCAGCCCCCCCGCTGGAAACACCATATATTTT. Translating gives CASSPPAGNTIYF.

This clonotype occurred a few times. J is TRBJ2-5 and V is TRBV7-6; weak D call: TRBD2 (6 bases). The germline V and J ends were trimmed by 3 bases and 1 base, with 9 bases remaining between them. The CDR3 sequence is 14 residues long. The germline V gene has CDR1 SGHVS and CDR2 FNYEAQ. CDR3 region: CASSFIGGQETQYF. CDR3 in DNA: TGTGCCAGCAGCTTTATCGGGGGCCAAGAGACCCAGTACTTC.